The sequence of this T cell receptor (beta chain) was determined in a study of T cell repertoires in cytomegalovirus infection. Study context: Indications came from public TCR beta signatures; they pointed to CMV infection and to a matching HLA type.

Each CDR3 protein is one row after TCRdb ran MiXCR on the reads. The data hold approximately 73,000 distinct CDR3 sequences, with around 40% observed a single time. This clonotype was detected many times. The antigen is unknown. This clonotype was sampled from a human donor in good health (CMV status not recorded). Some clones in this sample may be carry-over from other donors' samples. This material consisted of CD8+ T cells from cultured PBMCs, taken from culture after CMV antigen stimulation.

The CDR3 DNA reads TGTGCCAGCAGCCCAAACCTGGGGTCCCACTATGGCTACACCTTC. This codes for CASSPNLGSHYGYTF. The V and J genes are TRBV7-2 and TRBJ1-2; D is uncertain. This CDR3 comprises 15 residues. Germline values: CDR1 SGHTA, CDR2 FQGNSA. V shed 5 bases and J shed 3 bases, with 16 bases lying between them.